A selection of T cell receptor beta chains follows, all from one sample in a study of monozygotic twins with inflammatory bowel disease. TCRdb re-analyzed the 5' RACE reads; it lists each CDR3 protein once, without DNA. Its clone listing holds about 300,000 distinct CDR3 sequences. Sequenced input: blood. The origin of the receptors is a human donor with ulcerative colitis or Crohn's disease, or a healthy co-twin of an affected twin (not recorded which). The CDR3 runs from the conserved cysteine through the conserved F or W. The order of the fields is V gene, J gene, CDR3 protein.

TRBV5-1	TRBJ1-4	CASSLDVQGADEKLFF
TRBV18	TRBJ2-5	CASSPQGQETQYF
TRBV6-2/TRBV6-3	TRBJ1-5	CASSYSRQGNQPQHF
TRBV2	TRBJ1-1	CASSTDRVMAEAFF
TRBV7-6	TRBJ2-7	CASSLEIRMTSSYEQYF
TRBV7-9	TRBJ1-2	CASSPSWEVGLPYGYTF
TRBV18	TRBJ2-7	CASSETSAGSYEQYF
TRBV6-1	TRBJ2-3	CASRAMTGGSSDTQYF
TRBV12-3/TRBV12-4	TRBJ2-1	CASSFSGRQDEQFF
TRBV7-2	TRBJ1-4	CASSLQQGSEKLFF
TRBV29-1	TRBJ2-3	CSVDLGVDTQYF
TRBV7-2	TRBJ2-7	CASSSLMGFSYEQYF
TRBV5-1	TRBJ2-7	CASSLEVGGTYEQYF
TRBV25-1	TRBJ1-3	CASSATGSGNTIYF
TRBV29-1	TRBJ2-5	CSVDPSGAQETQYF
TRBV20-1	TRBJ2-5	CSARRGSGEETQYF
TRBV12-3/TRBV12-4	TRBJ2-2	CASSLESGELFF
TRBV5-1	TRBJ2-1	CASSDLWAGPYNEQFF
TRBV5-4	TRBJ2-7	CASSRLAGGGDEQYF
TRBV6-2/TRBV6-3	TRBJ1-6	CASSYLTGSDSPLHF
TRBV5-5	TRBJ2-3	CASSDGGRVTDTQYF
TRBV15	TRBJ2-4	CATSREAKNIQYF
TRBV2	TRBJ2-3	CASRRAGGSTDTQYF
TRBV5-6	TRBJ1-5	CASSLGHIGNQPQHF
TRBV20-1	TRBJ2-1	CSARGLAGLNEQFF
TRBV7-8	TRBJ2-6	CASSLNPGDSKANVLTF
TRBV6-5	TRBJ2-7	CASSYSIKVYEQYF